This TCR beta chain stems from a study of blood T cells in healthy people across ages. This clonotype was counted at least ten times. For the second PCR, which ran for about 7 to 11 cycles, a sample-barcoded 5' primer and a J-beta primer mix were used. TCRdb analysed the 5' RACE reads with MiXCR anew, one entry per CDR3 protein. The table includes more than 800,000 distinct CDR3 sequences, around 30% detected once. Trimming pared 6 bases from V and 7 bases from J, leaving 21 bases between. The CDR3 spans 15 residues. Germline V gives CDR1 MNHNS, CDR2 SASEGT. The people who gave samples were healthy Caucasians from Russia, aged roughly 6 to 100. Each donor gave roughly 9.2 milliliters of peripheral blood.

Sequencing input: blood. The V and J genes are TRBV6-1 and TRBJ1-2, with D tentatively TRBD1 (6 bases). The TCR sequence derives from a woman older than 75 in good health. CDR3 DNA sequence: TGTGCCAGCAGACAATCTCGGGGGGCTCGTAGTGGCTACACCTTC. It is translated as CASRQSRGARSGYTF.